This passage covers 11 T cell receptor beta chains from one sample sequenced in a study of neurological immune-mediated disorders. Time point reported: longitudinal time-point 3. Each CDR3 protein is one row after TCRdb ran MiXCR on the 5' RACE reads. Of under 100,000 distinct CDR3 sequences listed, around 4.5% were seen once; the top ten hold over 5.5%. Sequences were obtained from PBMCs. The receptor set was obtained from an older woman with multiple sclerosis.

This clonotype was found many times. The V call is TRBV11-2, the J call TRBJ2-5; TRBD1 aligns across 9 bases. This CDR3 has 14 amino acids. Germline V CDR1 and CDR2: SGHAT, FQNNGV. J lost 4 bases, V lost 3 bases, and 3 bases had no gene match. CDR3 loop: CASSLGTGRETQYF. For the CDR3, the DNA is TGTGCCAGCAGCTTGGGGACAGGGCGAGAGACCCAGTACTTC.

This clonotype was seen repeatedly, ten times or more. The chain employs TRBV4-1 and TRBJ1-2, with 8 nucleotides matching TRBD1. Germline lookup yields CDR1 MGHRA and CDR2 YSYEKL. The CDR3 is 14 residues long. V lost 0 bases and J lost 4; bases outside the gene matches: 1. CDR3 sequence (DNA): TGCGCCAGCAGCCAAGAGGACAGGGTCTATGGCTACACCTTC. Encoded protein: CASSQEDRVYGYTF.

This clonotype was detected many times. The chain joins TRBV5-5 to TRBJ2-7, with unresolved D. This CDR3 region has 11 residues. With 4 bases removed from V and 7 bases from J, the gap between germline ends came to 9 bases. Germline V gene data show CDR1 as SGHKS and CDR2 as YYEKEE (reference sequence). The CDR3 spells CASSPWEEQYF. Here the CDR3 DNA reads TGTGCCAGCAGCCCATGGGAAGAGCAGTACTTC.

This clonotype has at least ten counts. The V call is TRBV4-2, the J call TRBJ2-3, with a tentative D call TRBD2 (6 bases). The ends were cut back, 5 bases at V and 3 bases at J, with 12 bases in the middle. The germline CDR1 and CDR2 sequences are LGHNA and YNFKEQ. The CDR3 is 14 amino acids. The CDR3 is CASSALATTDTQYF. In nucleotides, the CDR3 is TGTGCCAGCAGCGCGCTAGCGACTACAGATACGCAGTATTTT.

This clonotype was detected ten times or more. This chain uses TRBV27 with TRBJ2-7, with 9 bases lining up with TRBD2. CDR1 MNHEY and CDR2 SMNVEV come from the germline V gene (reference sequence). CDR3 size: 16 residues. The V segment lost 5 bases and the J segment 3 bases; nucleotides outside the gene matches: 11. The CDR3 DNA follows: TGTGCCAGCAGTGTAACCGGGACTAGCTTAAACTACGAGCAGTACTTC. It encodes CASSVTGTSLNYEQYF.

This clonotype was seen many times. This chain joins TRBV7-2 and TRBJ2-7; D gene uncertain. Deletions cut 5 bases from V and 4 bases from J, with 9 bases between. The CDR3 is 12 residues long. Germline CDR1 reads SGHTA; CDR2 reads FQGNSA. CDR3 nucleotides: TGTGCCAGCAGCCCTGGGGATTACGAGCAGTACTTC. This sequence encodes CASSPGDYEQYF.

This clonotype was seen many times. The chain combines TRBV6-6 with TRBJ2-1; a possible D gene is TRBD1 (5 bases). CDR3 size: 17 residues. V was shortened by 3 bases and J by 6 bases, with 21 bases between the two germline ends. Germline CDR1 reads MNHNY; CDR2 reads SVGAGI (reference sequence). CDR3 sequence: CASSYKPTDPTINEQFF. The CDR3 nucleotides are TGTGCCAGCAGTTATAAACCGACAGATCCCACCATCAATGAGCAGTTCTTC.

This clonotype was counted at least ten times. CDR3 region: CATRLGNQPQHF. The DNA of the CDR3 is TGTGCCACCCGGTTGGGCAATCAGCCCCAGCATTTT. The V gene is TRBV7-9, the J gene TRBJ1-5; D unclear. Trimming pared 10 bases from V and 2 bases from J, leaving 9 bases between. Germline V gives CDR1 SEHNR, CDR2 FQNEAQ (reference sequence). This CDR3 comprises 12 residues.

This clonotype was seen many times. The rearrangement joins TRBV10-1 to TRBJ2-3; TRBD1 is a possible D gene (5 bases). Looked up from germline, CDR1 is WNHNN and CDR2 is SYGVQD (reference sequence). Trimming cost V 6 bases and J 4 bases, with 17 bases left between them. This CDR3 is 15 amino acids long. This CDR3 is CASRLTAHPADTQYF. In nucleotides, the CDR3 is TGCGCCAGCAGACTGACAGCCCACCCCGCAGATACGCAGTATTTT.

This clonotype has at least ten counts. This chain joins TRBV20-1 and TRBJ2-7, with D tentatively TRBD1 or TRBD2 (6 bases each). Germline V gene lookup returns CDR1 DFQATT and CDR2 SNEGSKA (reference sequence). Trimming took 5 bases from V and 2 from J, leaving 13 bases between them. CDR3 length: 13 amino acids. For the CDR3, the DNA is TGCAGTGCTCCGGGCGGGACAACCTACGAGCAGTACTTC. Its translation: CSAPGGTTYEQYF.

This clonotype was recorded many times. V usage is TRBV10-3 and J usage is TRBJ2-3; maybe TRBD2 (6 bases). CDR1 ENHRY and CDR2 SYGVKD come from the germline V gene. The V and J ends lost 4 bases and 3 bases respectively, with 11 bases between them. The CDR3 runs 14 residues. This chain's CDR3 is CAISVGGTTDTQYF. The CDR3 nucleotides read TGTGCCATCAGTGTGGGGGGTACAACAGATACGCAGTATTTT.